These 6 T cell receptor beta chains share one sample of origin, sequenced in a study of long-term antiretroviral therapy in people with HIV. With survey level as its setting, the immunoSEQ assay was v3.0. Some clones are missing from TCRdb's copy, which holds only in-frame ones; the method was immunoSEQ multiplex PCR. The sample shows tens of thousands of clones, about 80% of them seen only once. Sequenced here: unsorted PBMCs, sampled 2 years after starting antiretroviral therapy. Receptors originate from a woman aged 45-60 years with HIV.

The chain has TRBV5-1 and TRBJ1-2; D not resolved. CDR1 and CDR2 from the germline V gene are SGHRS and YFSETQ. The CDR3 consists of 13 residues. V was pared by 3 bases and J by 1 base, with 7 bases between. CDR3 sequence (DNA): TGCGCCAGCAGCTGGCCGGATAACTATGGCTACACCTTC. Its protein is CASSWPDNYGYTF.

In regard to this clone: Mismatch with germline at one junction end may stem from a read error. This chain uses TRBV2 with TRBJ1-5; no firm D call. Germline V CDR1 and CDR2: SNHLY, FYNNEI. The CDR3 has 13 amino acids. The CDR3 sequence is CASREGRNQPQHF. CDR3 DNA sequence: TGTGCCAGCAGAGAAGGACGGAATCAGCCCCAGCATTTT. Together with reference TRBV2 and TRBJ1-5, the CDR3 gives the full variable domain: EPEVTQTPSHQVTQMGQEVILRCVPISNHLYFYWYRQILGQKVEFLVSFYNNEISEKSEIFDDQFSVERPDGSNFTLKIRSTKLEDSAMYFCASREGRNQPQHFGDGTRLSIL.

The V and J genes are TRBV7-8 and TRBJ2-5; 8 positions match TRBD2. The CDR3 runs 16 residues. Germline V CDR1 and CDR2: SGHVS, FQNEAQ. V trimming: 3 bases; J trimming: 4 bases; junction bases outside the gene matches: 10. CDR3 sequence: CASSFGSAGGGETQYF. The CDR3 DNA is TGTGCCAGCAGCTTCGGCTCCGCGGGGGGCGGAGAGACCCAGTACTTC.

This clone has more than one count but fewer than ten. The chain couples TRBV30 to TRBJ2-1, with 7 nucleotides matching TRBD1. Germline V CDR1 and CDR2: GTSNPN, SVGIG (reference sequence). The CDR3 runs to 14 residues. V lost 1 base, J lost 2 bases, and 2 bases stayed unmatched. The CDR3 reads CAWSGGQTYNEQFF. CDR3 nucleotide sequence: TGTGCCTGGAGTGGGGGACAGACCTACAATGAGCAGTTCTTC.

The chain carries TRBV10-3 and TRBJ2-2, with D possibly being TRBD1 or TRBD2 (5 bases each). CDR3 size: 15 residues. The V end was cut by 6 bases, the J end by 3 bases, with 14 bases between. The V gene's germline CDR1 is ENHRY and CDR2 SYGVKD. The CDR3 DNA sequence: TGTGCCATCAGCCCCCAAATGGGGGACACCGGGGAGCTGTTTTTT. Its protein product is CAISPQMGDTGELFF.

The V and J genes are TRBV5-1 and TRBJ1-6; D unclear. The germline V gene encodes CDR1 SGHRS and CDR2 YFSETQ. The CDR3 has 18 amino acids. V lost 4 bases to trimming and J lost 6 bases, with 23 bases between them. CDR3 DNA: TGCGCCAGCAGCGATGACACCATCTCATACCCCCCTAATTCACCCCTCCACTTT. The encoded protein is CASSDDTISYPPNSPLHF. The whole variable domain, remainder taken from reference TRBV5-1 and TRBJ1-6, is KAGVTQTPRYLIKTRGQQVTLSCSPISGHRSVSWYQQTPGQGLQFLFEYFSETQRNKGNFPGRFSGRQFSNSRSEMNVSTLELGDSALYLCASSDDTISYPPNSPLHFGNGTRLTVT.